This is a list of T cell receptor beta chains from one sample in a study of low-dose radiotherapy and immunotherapy resistance in tumors. TCRdb ran MiXCR on the reads and lists one entry per CDR3 protein. Of 35,000 to 45,000 distinct CDR3 sequences detected, less than 30% appear once; the ten largest clones hold around 9.1%. Sample: PBMCs, taken after low-dose radiotherapy plus immunotherapy. These receptors all stem from a male donor with prostate cancer. Each CDR3 is given without its conserved first and last residue.

>11|TRBJ1-2|TRBV6-2/TRBV6-3
ASSYLPNYGYT
>14|TRBJ1-6|TRBV7-3
ASSLAVAGNNSPLH
>12|TRBJ2-2|TRBV2
ATQLATNTGELF
>13|TRBJ2-7|TRBV12-3/TRBV12-4
ASREGLGTGYEQY
>11|TRBJ2-2|TRBV28
ASSSVSGELFF
>12|TRBJ1-2|TRBV19
ASSTHPDSYGYT
>12|TRBJ1-4|TRBV24-1
ATSDGQGTEKLF
>12|TRBJ2-1|TRBV6-2/TRBV6-3
ASSYSNKGWEQF
>12|TRBJ2-1|TRBV11-1
ASSVNTGFDEQF
>12|TRBJ2-2|TRBV2
ASTYRGGTGELF
>11|TRBJ2-1|TRBV20-1
SAGKGALNEQF
>10|TRBJ2-4|TRBV29-1
SVSGAKNIQY
>12|TRBJ2-4|TRBV2
ASSGRGGGNIQY
>11|TRBJ2-1|TRBV9
ASSVGLAGEQF
>12|TRBJ1-2|TRBV6-1
ASSETDTNYGYT